This TCR beta chain was profiled in a study of identical twins. Each CDR3 protein is one row after TCRdb ran MiXCR on the 5' RACE reads. Altogether about 530,000 distinct CDR3 sequences are present, about a fifth being singletons, with the ten largest covering 0.4% to 0.6%. V trimming: 5 bases; J trimming: 3 bases; junction bases outside the gene matches: 6. The CDR3 has 15 amino acids. CDR1 is SNHLY and CDR2 is FYNNEI in the germline V gene. This sample was shared with a second study, whose subject was yellow fever vaccine responses in identical twins.

The sequenced sample consisted of CD4+ T cells sorted from blood. The TCR comes from a woman between 18 and 29 years old in good health. This rearrangement joins TRBV2 to TRBJ2-5; TRBD1 matches 10 bases. The CDR3 reads CASSHRGTGEETQYF. The CDR3 nucleotides are TGTGCCAGCAGTCACCGAGGGACAGGGGAAGAGACCCAGTACTTC.